The source of this T cell receptor (beta chain) is a study of control samples from healthy donors and cancer patients. The method was immunoSEQ multiplex PCR; TCRdb's version includes in-frame clones alone and lacks a portion of them. Found here are some 120,000 clones, nearly 95% of them singletons; the top ten hold approximately 2.5%. Per the germline V gene, CDR1 is SGHTA and CDR2 is FQGNSA. Trimming pared 0 bases from V and 7 bases from J, leaving 10 bases between. This CDR3 spans 14 amino acids. The chain combines TRBV7-2 with TRBJ2-1; no reliable D call. The material sequenced was blood. This sequence originates from a man aged 25-45 years in good health. CDR3 sequence: CASSLAGSGNEQFF. CDR3 coding DNA: TGTGCCAGCAGCTTAGCGGGGTCGGGTAATGAGCAGTTCTTC.